This entry lists 17 T cell receptor beta chains sequenced from one sample in a study of response to subunit inactivated influenza vaccine. TCRdb reanalysed the RT-PCR reads using MiXCR and keeps one entry per CDR3 protein. The sample shows roughly 620,000 distinct CDR3 sequences, approximately 10% of them seen only once. The sample also formed part of further work on T cells expressing NK-cell markers. That source reports: Synthesis of TCR beta cDNA relied on 5'RACE template switching carrying UMIs.

Sequencing was performed on PBMCs from blood, taken on the day of vaccination. Receptor source: a man aged 45-65 years who received an inactivated influenza vaccine.

This clonotype was seen many times. The V and J genes are TRBV5-1 and TRBJ2-5, with no clear D. Looked up from germline, CDR1 is SGHRS and CDR2 is YFSETQ. The V gene lost 2 bases and the J gene lost 10 bases, with 18 bases spanning the gap. This CDR3 comprises 14 residues. In nucleotides, the CDR3 is TGCGCCAGCAGCTTTGGGGAACAAAGAGGTGTCCAGTACTTC. Protein sequence: CASSFGEQRGVQYF.

This clonotype was recorded many times. The chain combines TRBV6-1 with TRBJ2-1; 11 nucleotides agree with TRBD1. This CDR3 is built from 15 residues. Germline V gene sequence: CDR1 MNHNS, CDR2 SASEGT. J lost 8 bases, V lost 6 bases, and 9 bases had no gene match. The CDR3 is CASRRAGQGAHEQFF. The CDR3 DNA reads as TGTGCCAGCAGGCGGGCCGGACAGGGGGCCCATGAGCAGTTCTTC.

The genes are TRBV6-2 or TRBV6-3 and TRBJ2-7, with 7 bases matching TRBD2. J lost 4 bases, V lost 6 bases, and 12 bases had no gene match. CDR3 length equals 15 residues. Germline CDR1 MNHEY, CDR2 SVGEGT. CDR3 loop: CASSPGRGEGYEQYF. The CDR3 nucleotides read TGTGCCAGCAGCCCCGGCCGAGGGGAGGGGTACGAGCAGTACTTC.

CDR3 residues: CASSPPTRTGRGQYF. In DNA form, the CDR3 reads TGTGCCAGCAGCCCTCCAACCCGGACAGGCCGAGGGCAGTACTTC. The rearrangement uses TRBV3-1 and TRBJ2-7; 7 nucleotides match TRBD1. The CDR3 length is 15 residues. After removal of 4 bases from V and 9 bases from J, the junction contained 15 bases not matched to a gene. The V gene's germline CDR1 is LGHDT and CDR2 YNNKEL (reference sequence).

The rearrangement links TRBV7-2 to TRBJ2-1; tentative D call: TRBD2 (6 bases). The germline gives CDR1 SGHTA, CDR2 FQGNSA. The V end lost 1 base, the J end lost 5 bases, and 9 bases lay between the germline ends. The CDR3 spans 14 residues. In nucleotides, the CDR3 is TGTGCCAGCAGCTTAGAGGCGGGGCACAATGAGCAGTTCTTC. Protein: CASSLEAGHNEQFF.

The chain has TRBV9 and TRBJ2-3; D is possibly TRBD1 (5 bases). Germline V gene lookup returns CDR1 SGDLS and CDR2 YYNGEE. This CDR3 contains 15 residues. V was clipped by 1 base and J by 3 bases, with 12 bases between them. The CDR3 region has the DNA TGTGCCAGCAGCGTACTGCAGGGTAGTACAGATACGCAGTATTTT. It codes for CASSVLQGSTDTQYF.

The rearrangement uses TRBV11-1 and TRBJ2-7; 7 positions agree with TRBD2. This CDR3 has 15 amino acids. Trimming at V came to 3 bases and at J to 1 base, leaving 6 bases not matched to a gene. Germline lookup yields CDR1 SGHAT and CDR2 FQDESV (reference sequence). CDR3 loop: CASSFRLAESYEQYF. Here the CDR3 DNA reads TGTGCCAGCAGCTTCCGGCTAGCGGAATCCTACGAGCAGTACTTC.

In its sample, this clonotype was seen a few times. The V call is TRBV7-8, the J call TRBJ2-5; 8 bases are shared with TRBD2. There are 17 residues in the CDR3. V trimming: 4 bases; J trimming: 0 bases; junction bases outside the gene matches: 10. Germline V gene sequence: CDR1 SGHVS, CDR2 FQNEAQ. CDR3 in amino acids: CASSSTILTSDQETQYF. Here the CDR3 DNA reads TGTGCCAGCAGCTCAACTATTCTGACTAGCGACCAAGAGACCCAGTACTTC.

This clonotype was seen more than once but under ten times. The chain uses TRBV19 and TRBJ1-1; 8 bases line up with TRBD1. Trimming at V came to 4 bases and at J to 8 bases, leaving 12 bases not matched to a gene. The germline CDR1 and CDR2 sequences are LNHDA and SQIVND (reference sequence). The CDR3 is 15 residues long. In nucleotides, the CDR3 is TGTGCCAGTAGTAAACGACAGGGGATGAATTCCGAAGCTTTCTTT. Amino acids: CASSKRQGMNSEAFF.

The sample holds a few counts of this clonotype. V and J are TRBV10-3 and TRBJ2-7, with D perhaps matching TRBD1 (5 bases). The CDR3 covers 14 residues. V lost 9 bases, J lost 3 bases, and 18 bases lay in between. From germline, CDR1 is ENHRY and CDR2 SYGVKD. The CDR3 is CAIRSVGQGYEQYF. The CDR3 nucleotides are TGTGCCATACGCTCTGTGGGGCAGGGCTACGAGCAGTACTTC.

The chain links TRBV20-1 to TRBJ2-7, with 8 positions matching TRBD1. Germline V gene sequence: CDR1 DFQATT, CDR2 SNEGSKA (reference sequence). Trimming at V came to 0 bases and at J to 0 bases, leaving 7 bases not matched to a gene. The CDR3 is 16 residues long. The CDR3 nucleotides are TGCAGTGCTAGAGATCCCGGACAGGGATACTCCTACGAGCAGTACTTC. Its protein product is CSARDPGQGYSYEQYF.

The V gene is TRBV7-2, the J gene TRBJ2-5; maybe TRBD2 (6 bases). Per germline, CDR1 SGHTA and CDR2 FQGNSA. The V end lost 8 bases, the J end lost 5 bases, and 12 bases lay between the germline ends. CDR3 length: 12 residues. CDR3 DNA sequence: TGTGCCAGCGAAGGAGGGAGCGAGACCCAGTACTTC. Translating gives CASEGGSETQYF. Drawing the rest from reference TRBV7-2 and TRBJ2-5, the complete variable domain is GAGVSQSPSNKVTEKGKDVELRCDPISGHTALYWYRQSLGQGLEFLIYFQGNSAPDKSGLPSDRFSAERTGGSVSTLTIQRTQQEDSAVYLCASEGGSETQYFGPGTRLLVL.

The rearrangement links TRBV9 to TRBJ1-2; D not resolved. This CDR3 is built from 12 residues. In germline, CDR1 is SGDLS, CDR2 YYNGEE. Trimming took 3 bases from V and 4 from J, leaving 7 bases between them. The CDR3 loop is CASSDTAYGYTF. In DNA, the CDR3 is TGTGCCAGCAGCGACACCGCCTATGGCTACACCTTC. The variable domain in full, with the rest retrieved from reference TRBV9 and TRBJ1-2, is DSGVTQTPKHLITATGQRVTLRCSPRSGDLSVYWYQQSLDQGLQFLIQYYNGEERAKGNILERFSAQQFPDLHSELNLSSLELGDSALYFCASSDTAYGYTFGSGTRLTVV.

This clonotype occurred many times. The chain links TRBV15 to TRBJ1-1; 7 nucleotides align to TRBD1. The CDR3 totals 15 residues. Germline V gene data show CDR1 as LNHNV and CDR2 as YYDKDF (reference sequence). The V and J ends lost 5 bases and 4 bases, in that order; junction bases with no gene match: 10. This CDR3 is CATSGTTGLRTEAFF. The CDR3 DNA reads as TGTGCCACCAGCGGTACGACAGGGCTACGCACTGAAGCTTTCTTT.

V gene TRBV2 combines with J gene TRBJ1-3, with a possible D match to TRBD1 (6 bases). The germline V gene encodes CDR1 SNHLY and CDR2 FYNNEI. Trimming shortened V by 2 bases and J by 4 bases, and 12 bases separated the two germline ends. CDR3 length: 15 amino acids. The CDR3 sequence is CASSERVDRGNTIYF. In nucleotides, the CDR3 is TGTGCCAGCAGTGAACGCGTTGACAGGGGAAACACCATATATTTT.

In this sample, this clonotype turned up a few times. The chain recombines TRBV28 with TRBJ2-1; 7 bases agree with TRBD2. Trimming at V came to 7 bases and at J to 7 bases, leaving 13 bases not matched to a gene. Germline V CDR1 and CDR2: MDHEN, SYDVKM. The CDR3 has 15 residues. The CDR3 DNA follows: TGTGCCAGCATGCCCTCGCTAGCGGTTAAGAATGAGCAGTTCTTC. Protein product: CASMPSLAVKNEQFF.

The chain uses TRBV12-3 or TRBV12-4 and TRBJ1-4; perhaps TRBD1 as D (6 bases). The CDR3 is 14 residues long. V lost 3 bases, J lost 8 bases, and 13 bases lay in between. CDR3 DNA: TGTGCCAGCAGTTTCCGGGGGGCGCAGGAAAAACTGTTTTTT. It codes for CASSFRGAQEKLFF.